The clone carrying this TCR beta chain was recorded at least ten times. Its antigen is currently unknown. This specimen comes from a study of molecular identifiers for immune sequencing clone quantification. About the research overall: The replicate experiment used RNA from roughly 18,000 or 92,000 naive CD8 cells. This RNA was split into five aliquots, and four of them were sequenced. Study-wide results and caveats: Beyond 20 RNA copies, clones held over 97% of effector molecules, compared with under 1% in naive cells. Spike-in Jurkat TCR RNA from a single cell reportedly registered among about a million naive cells.

Isolation of naive CD8 T cells was achieved by sorting on a CD8+CD4-CCR7+CD45RA+ phenotype. The germline V gene encodes CDR1 SGHAT and CDR2 FQNNGV. V was shortened by 4 bases and J by 7 bases, with 11 bases between the two germline ends. The CDR3 totals 13 residues. Using its own MiXCR run on the PCR reads, TCRdb lists one record per CDR3 protein. The table has under 650,000 distinct CDR3 sequences, about 20% seen once. The source of this sequence is a human donor in good health. Some libraries in this study had Jurkat cell RNA spiked in. This chain connects TRBV11-2 to TRBJ2-4; TRBD2 is a possible D gene (5 bases). Sequenced: naive CD8+ T cells from blood, with Jurkat cell RNA spiked in. Subset described: FACS-sorted CD8+CD4-CCR7+CD45RA+ naive T cells. The DNA for the CDR3 is TGTGCCAGCAGCTCGACACTAGAGAACATTCAGTACTTC. The encoded protein is CASSSTLENIQYF. Supplemented by reference TRBV11-2 and TRBJ2-4, the full variable domain reads EAGVAQSPRYKIIEKRQSVAFWCNPISGHATLYWYQQILGQGPKLLIQFQNNGVVDDSQLPKDRFSAERLKGVDSTLKIQPAKLEDSAVYLCASSSTLENIQYFGAGTRLSVL.